A single sample is the source of the 17 T cell receptor beta chains below, sequenced in a study of blood T cell repertoires in COVID-19. Repertoires were generated with immunoSEQ multiplex PCR, while TCRdb's copy carries only in-frame clones and drops some. Here the sample spans over 350,000 clones, approximately 90% being singletons. What was sequenced was peripheral blood. These receptor sequences come from a woman aged 25 to 39 with active or convalescent COVID-19.

The chain has TRBV5-8 and TRBJ2-7; tentatively, D is TRBD2 (5 bases). The CDR3 totals 16 residues. V lost 1 base and J 6 bases, leaving 20 bases between the germline ends. Germline V CDR1 and CDR2: SGHTS, YDEGEE. The CDR3 DNA reads TGTGCCAGCAGCTTGCGGTACGCGGGTAGGGCTCGCGAGCAGTACTTC. Translation gives CASSLRYAGRAREQYF.

The chain uses TRBV12-3 or TRBV12-4 and TRBJ1-2, with D maybe TRBD1 (6 bases). The germline V and J ends were trimmed by 8 bases and 4 bases, with 8 bases remaining between them. This CDR3 region has 11 residues. In DNA form, the CDR3 reads TGTGCCAGCTCGGACAGCTATGGCTACACCTTC. It codes for CASSDSYGYTF.

V and J are TRBV5-6 and TRBJ1-3; D is unresolved. The germline V gene encodes CDR1 SGHDT and CDR2 YYEEEE. Trimming pared 6 bases from V and 4 bases from J, leaving 14 bases between. This CDR3 comprises 14 residues. The CDR3 DNA follows: TGTGCCAGCATGATACGCGGCGTCGGAAACACCATATATTTT. Its protein product is CASMIRGVGNTIYF.

J is TRBJ2-1 and V is TRBV19, with TRBD1 identical over 7 bases. The V segment lost 3 bases and the J segment 5 bases; nucleotides outside the gene matches: 4. The CDR3 contains 14 residues. Germline CDR1 reads LNHDA; CDR2 reads SQIVND (reference sequence). CDR3 nucleotide sequence: TGTGCCAGTAGTATCGGACAGGAGAACAATGAGCAGTTCTTC. Its translation: CASSIGQENNEQFF. Full variable domain (missing parts from reference TRBV19 and TRBJ2-1): DGGITQSPKYLFRKEGQNVTLSCEQNLNHDAMYWYRQDPGQGLRLIYYSQIVNDFQKGDIAEGYSVSREKKESFPLTVTSAQKNPTAFYLCASSIGQENNEQFFGPGTRLTVL.

The rearrangement links TRBV6-4 to TRBJ2-1; 9 nucleotides line up with TRBD1. The CDR3 sequence is 14 residues long. Trimming removed 5 bases from V and 6 bases from J; junction bases left unmatched: 5. Germline CDR1 MRHNA, CDR2 SNTAGT. Here the CDR3 DNA reads TGTGCCAGCAGTACAGGGGGCGCGGGCAATGAGCAGTTCTTC. Protein product: CASSTGGAGNEQFF.

The V and J genes are TRBV10-3 and TRBJ2-4; unclear D gene. Germline CDR1 reads ENHRY; CDR2 reads SYGVKD. This CDR3 region has 12 residues. With 2 bases removed from V and 6 bases from J, the gap between germline ends came to 5 bases. DNA of the CDR3: TGTGCCATCAGTGAGAACTCAAACATTCAGTACTTC. The encoded protein is CAISENSNIQYF.

Only one count was recorded for this clone. Different DNA sequences within this sample yield the same CDR3. The V and J genes are TRBV13 and TRBJ2-1, with 8 bases lining up with TRBD2. Germline CDR1 reads PRHDT; CDR2 reads FYEKMQ (reference sequence). The CDR3 covers 19 residues. The V and J ends lost 3 bases and 1 base, in that order; junction bases with no gene match: 14. CDR3 coding DNA: TGTGCCAGCAGCTTGGGCCTAATCGTCGGGAGGGGATCCTACAATGAGCAGTTCTTC. Protein sequence: CASSLGLIVGRGSYNEQFF.

The V and J genes are TRBV19 and TRBJ1-2; D may be TRBD1 (5 bases). Germline-derived CDR1 and CDR2 are LNHDA and SQIVND (reference sequence). The ends were cut back, 5 bases at V and 7 bases at J, with 11 bases in the middle. This CDR3 is 12 amino acids long. The CDR3 loop reads CASSDPGSGYTF. CDR3 nucleotides: TGTGCCAGTAGTGATCCAGGGTCTGGCTACACCTTC.

The rearrangement joins TRBV7-6 to TRBJ2-1; 12 bases line up with TRBD2. Trimming at V came to 1 base and at J to 6 bases, leaving 13 bases not matched to a gene. Germline assignment: CDR1 SGHVS and CDR2 FNYEAQ. CDR3 size: 19 residues. The CDR3: CASSLGWLAGGPRPNEQFF. The CDR3 DNA sequence: TGTGCCAGCAGCTTAGGTTGGCTAGCGGGAGGGCCCCGGCCCAATGAGCAGTTCTTC.

This clone was counted a single time. The chain links TRBV2 to TRBJ2-7, with 7 bases identical to TRBD2. Germline V gives CDR1 SNHLY, CDR2 FYNNEI. The CDR3 is 14 residues long. V shed 4 bases and J 7 bases; nucleotides not matched to a gene: 10. CDR3 sequence: CASSVQAGIGEQYF. As DNA, the CDR3 is TGTGCCAGCAGTGTGCAAGCGGGAATCGGGGAGCAGTACTTC. Based on the CDR3 plus reference TRBV2 and TRBJ2-7, the full variable domain is EPEVTQTPSHQVTQMGQEVILRCVPISNHLYFYWYRQILGQKVEFLVSFYNNEISEKSEIFDDQFSVERPDGSNFTLKIRSTKLEDSAMYFCASSVQAGIGEQYFGPGTRLTVT.

The chain links TRBV2 to TRBJ2-7; D perhaps matches TRBD2 (6 bases). V shed 8 bases and J shed 2 bases, with 19 bases lying between them. The CDR3 contains 15 residues. Germline V gene lookup returns CDR1 SNHLY and CDR2 FYNNEI. CDR3 nucleotide sequence: TGTGCCAGCCTTCGGGGGACTGGGGGGACCTACGAGCAGTACTTC. It specifies CASLRGTGGTYEQYF.

The chain joins TRBV5-4 to TRBJ2-7, with 8 bases that match TRBD1. This CDR3 is 15 amino acids long. Germline CDR1 and CDR2: SGHNT and YYREEE (reference sequence). The V segment lost 4 bases and the J segment 8 bases; nucleotides outside the gene matches: 14. This CDR3 is CASSVFDRGISKQYF. The CDR3 nucleotides read TGTGCCAGCAGCGTATTCGACAGGGGAATCTCGAAGCAGTACTTC.

This clone was counted once. V and J are TRBV19 and TRBJ1-6; 10 bases align to TRBD1. This CDR3 region has 14 residues. The V gene's germline CDR1 is LNHDA and CDR2 SQIVND (reference sequence). The junction had 2 bases not matched to a gene; V was cut back by 5 bases and J by 7 bases. CDR3 protein: CASSWGQGNSPLHF. For the CDR3, the DNA is TGTGCCAGTAGTTGGGGACAGGGGAATTCACCCCTCCACTTT. The whole variable domain, filled in from reference TRBV19 and TRBJ1-6, reads DGGITQSPKYLFRKEGQNVTLSCEQNLNHDAMYWYRQDPGQGLRLIYYSQIVNDFQKGDIAEGYSVSREKKESFPLTVTSAQKNPTAFYLCASSWGQGNSPLHFGNGTRLTVT.

The chain couples TRBV4-2 to TRBJ1-2; 7 positions match TRBD1. Unmatched junction bases numbered 7, after V lost 0 bases and J lost 9 bases. Per germline, CDR1 LGHNA and CDR2 YNFKEQ. This CDR3 comprises 14 residues. The CDR3 nucleotides read TGTGCCAGCAGCCAAGATCAGACAGGGCCAAGCTACACCTTC. This sequence encodes CASSQDQTGPSYTF.

The V and J genes are TRBV5-1 and TRBJ2-7, with 11 nucleotides matching TRBD2. Trimming at V came to 5 bases and at J to 5 bases, leaving 6 bases not matched to a gene. This CDR3 is built from 14 residues. Germline V gene lookup returns CDR1 SGHRS and CDR2 YFSETQ. CDR3 amino acids: CASSLTSGAHEQYF. The CDR3 bases are TGCGCCAGCAGTCTGACTAGCGGGGCCCACGAGCAGTACTTC.

The gene calls are TRBV3-1 (or the pseudogene TRBV3-2) and TRBJ1-5; perhaps TRBD1 as D (6 bases). This CDR3 is built from 17 residues. Between the trimmed V and J ends, which lost 0 bases and 0 bases, there was a span of 12 bases. From germline, CDR1 is LGHDT and CDR2 YNNKEL (reference sequence). CDR3 nucleotide sequence: TGTGCCAGCAGCCAAGACACGACAGGATCTAGCAATCAGCCCCAGCATTTT. This sequence encodes CASSQDTTGSSNQPQHF.

This chain joins TRBV5-6 and TRBJ2-7; 9 bases match TRBD1. CDR1 and CDR2 from the germline V gene are SGHDT and YYEEEE. J lost 2 bases, V lost 4 bases, and 4 bases had no gene match. The CDR3 covers 14 residues. CDR3 bases: TGTGCCAGCAGCCGCGGGACAGGGCCCTACGAGCAGTACTTC. Amino acids: CASSRGTGPYEQYF.